This TCR beta chain was found in a study of identical twins. CDR3 length: 12 amino acids. Germline V gene data show CDR1 as SGDLS and CDR2 as YYNGEE. V shed 4 bases and J shed 12 bases, with 14 bases lying between them. TCRdb called the 5' RACE reads again in MiXCR, with one record for every CDR3 protein. Among approximately 190,000 distinct CDR3 sequences listed, roughly 15% were seen once. This sample was also put to use in a study of T cells expressing NK-cell markers.

The receptor was derived from a woman under 30 in good health. The sequenced sample was CD8+ T cells sorted from blood. V and J are TRBV9 and TRBJ2-1, with D unresolved. CDR3: CASSLEGYRQFF. CDR3 nucleotide sequence: TGTGCCAGCAGCCTAGAAGGGTATCGGCAGTTCTTC.